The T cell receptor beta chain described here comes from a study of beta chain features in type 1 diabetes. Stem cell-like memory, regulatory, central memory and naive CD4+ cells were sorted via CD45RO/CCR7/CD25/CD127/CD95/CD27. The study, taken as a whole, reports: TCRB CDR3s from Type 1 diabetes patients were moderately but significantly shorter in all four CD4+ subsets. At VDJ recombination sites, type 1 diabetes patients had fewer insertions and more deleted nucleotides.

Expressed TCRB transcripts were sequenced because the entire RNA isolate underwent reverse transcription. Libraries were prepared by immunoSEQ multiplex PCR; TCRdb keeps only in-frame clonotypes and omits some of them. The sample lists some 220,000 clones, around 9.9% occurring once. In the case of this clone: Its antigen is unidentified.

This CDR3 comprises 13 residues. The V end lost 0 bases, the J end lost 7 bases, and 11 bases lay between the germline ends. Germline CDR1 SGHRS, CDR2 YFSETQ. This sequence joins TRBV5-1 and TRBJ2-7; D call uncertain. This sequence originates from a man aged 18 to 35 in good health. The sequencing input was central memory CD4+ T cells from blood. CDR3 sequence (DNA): TGCGCCAGCAGCTTGGTCGCCAGTCAGGAGCAGTACTTC. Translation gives CASSLVASQEQYF.